This T cell receptor (beta chain) originates from a study of CD8+ T cells in alopecia areata. Across the whole study: Severity scores in treated patients reflected the percentage of scalp affected.

In each case, RNA was isolated and then reverse transcribed into cDNA as the sequencing template. Assay: immunoSEQ multiplex PCR; the TCRdb copy retains only in-frame clones and omits some. In the table there are fewer than 250,000 clones, roughly 44% of which are singletons. Overall study results and limits: As there was one nonresponder, how baseline CD8+ expansion relates to response remains uncertain. Lesional scalp, especially alopecia totalis/universalis, showed higher clonality than normal scalp.

For this clone: Its antigen is unknown.

The CDR3 loop spans 14 amino acids. The germline CDR1 and CDR2 sequences are LNHDA and SQIVND (reference sequence). The V segment lost 5 bases and the J segment 5 bases; nucleotides outside the gene matches: 7. The treatment here: oral pan-JAK inhibitor, 5-10 mg twice daily. Individuals with alopecia areata gave both lesional scalp punch biopsies and peripheral blood for collection. This chain connects TRBV19 to TRBJ2-5; 8 positions agree with TRBD2. The starting material was CD4+ T cells sorted from blood, obtained at approximately week 36, from a patient treated with tofacitinib. This sequence originates from a human donor with alopecia areata. The CDR3 DNA reads TGTGCCAGTAGTGGAAGCGGGAGAGGTGAGACCCAGTACTTC. Protein: CASSGSGRGETQYF.